These 32 T cell receptor beta chains originate from one sample sequenced in a study of T cells after yellow fever vaccination. TCRdb fed the 5' RACE reads into MiXCR, producing one record per CDR3 protein. The data hold some 150,000 distinct CDR3 sequences, with 11% observed a single time. Sequencing used CD8+ T cells sorted from PBMCs, obtained 15 days after the yellow fever booster vaccination. Receptor source: a man aged 18 to 35 who received the YFV17D yellow fever vaccine.

The rearrangement links TRBV5-6 to TRBJ1-1; D not resolved. V was clipped by 2 bases and J by 7 bases, with 18 bases between them. This CDR3 is built from 15 residues. Germline lookup yields CDR1 SGHDT and CDR2 YYEEEE. CDR3 nucleotide sequence: TGTGCCAGCAGCTTTTGGACTACGTTCCGGGGTGAAGCTTTCTTT. Encoded protein: CASSFWTTFRGEAFF.

This clonotype has a handful of counts. The rearrangement links TRBV7-8 to TRBJ2-5, with 12 positions matching TRBD2. CDR1 and CDR2 from the germline V gene are SGHVS and FQNEAQ. The CDR3 sequence is 19 residues long. With 6 bases clipped from V and 0 bases from J, the junction kept 14 bases outside the gene matches. CDR3 protein: CASSLRALAGGPNQETQYF. The DNA for the CDR3 is TGTGCCAGCAGTTTACGAGCGCTAGCGGGGGGGCCGAACCAAGAGACCCAGTACTTC.

This chain joins TRBV27 and TRBJ1-1; D uncertain. V lost 8 bases, J lost 4 bases, and 8 bases lay in between. The CDR3 is 11 residues long. In germline, CDR1 is MNHEY, CDR2 SMNVEV (reference sequence). The CDR3 DNA is TGTGCCAGCGAGTGGGGCACTGAAGCTTTCTTT. It specifies CASEWGTEAFF.

The rearrangement links TRBV6-2 or TRBV6-3 to TRBJ1-5; unclear D gene. This CDR3 has 15 amino acids. V was shortened by 4 bases and J by 2 bases, with 12 bases between the two germline ends. Germline CDR1 is MNHEY and CDR2 is SVGEGT. The CDR3: CASSSFSPGNQPQHF. The CDR3 DNA is TGTGCCAGCAGTTCGTTTTCCCCGGGCAATCAGCCCCAGCATTTT.

This chain links TRBV7-9 with TRBJ2-5, with D possibly matching TRBD2 (6 bases). V lost 5 bases, J lost 2 bases, and 18 bases lay in between. The CDR3 has 16 residues. Germline CDR1 and CDR2: SEHNR and FQNEAQ (reference sequence). CDR3 amino acids: CASSNAGGVGQETQYF. DNA for the CDR3: TGTGCCAGCAGCAACGCCGGGGGAGTGGGGCAAGAGACCCAGTACTTC. The whole variable domain, remainder taken from reference TRBV7-9 and TRBJ2-5, is DTGVSQNPRHKITKRGQNVTFRCDPISEHNRLYWYRQTLGQGPEFLTYFQNEAQLEKSRLLSDRFSAERPKGSFSTLEIQRTEQGDSAMYLCASSNAGGVGQETQYFGPGTRLLVL.

This clonotype was picked up many times. The CDR3 coding sequence is TGTGCCAGCAGCGAGGGCAAGCCCAGAGTGCTTGGCTACACCTTC. Amino acid sequence: CASSEGKPRVLGYTF. The chain recombines TRBV9 with TRBJ1-2; no definite D call. This CDR3 is 15 amino acids long. Germline V gene lookup returns CDR1 SGDLS and CDR2 YYNGEE. V was trimmed by 3 bases and J by 7 bases, leaving 19 bases between them.

The rearrangement joins TRBV24-1 to TRBJ1-2; maybe TRBD1 (6 bases). Germline V CDR1 and CDR2: KGHDR, SFDVKD. V was cut by 4 bases and J by 5 bases, with 16 bases left in between. There are 15 residues in the CDR3. In nucleotides, the CDR3 is TGTGCCACCAGTGACCCCGGGACAAACGAATATGGCTACACCTTC. It encodes CATSDPGTNEYGYTF.

V gene TRBV20-1 combines with J gene TRBJ2-7, with a weak D call TRBD1 (6 bases). CDR3 size: 13 residues. CDR1 DFQATT and CDR2 SNEGSKA come from the germline V gene (reference sequence). Trimming cost V 2 bases and J 1 base, with 9 bases left between them. CDR3 DNA sequence: TGCAGTGCTAGACAGGGGCTTTCCTACGAGCAGTACTTC. Protein sequence: CSARQGLSYEQYF.

In this sample, this clonotype turned up a few times. This chain links TRBV19 with TRBJ1-1; the D gene is possibly TRBD1 (6 bases). CDR1 and CDR2 from the germline V gene are LNHDA and SQIVND (reference sequence). Between the trimmed V and J ends, which lost 5 bases and 5 bases, there was a span of 15 bases. The CDR3 is 14 amino acids. The CDR3: CASSLFYQGTEAFF. DNA for the CDR3: TGTGCCAGTAGTCTATTCTATCAGGGGACTGAAGCTTTCTTT.

The CDR3 DNA reads TGTGCCACCAGCAGAGCAAGGGAACCGGATGGCTACACCTTC. This translates into CATSRAREPDGYTF. V gene TRBV15 combines with J gene TRBJ1-2; D gene uncertain. The germline V gene encodes CDR1 LNHNV and CDR2 YYDKDF (reference sequence). V lost 1 base and J lost 6, with 12 bases in between. The CDR3 sequence is 14 residues long.

CDR3 in DNA: TGCGCCAGCAGCTTGGCCGGGCTAGCGGGGGGCACGGGAGATACGCAGTATTTT. This translates into CASSLAGLAGGTGDTQYF. The J gene is TRBJ2-3, the V gene TRBV5-1; 11 bases fit TRBD2. The trim removed 0 bases at V and 5 bases at J, leaving 11 bases unmatched. This CDR3 contains 18 residues. The germline CDR1 and CDR2 sequences are SGHRS and YFSETQ.

The genes are TRBV6-5 and TRBJ1-1; D call uncertain. CDR3 length equals 14 residues. Germline V gene data show CDR1 as MNHEY and CDR2 as SVGAGI. V was clipped by 2 bases and J by 1 base, with 8 bases between them. In DNA form, the CDR3 reads TGTGCCAGCAGTTACCAGGAGGGGAACACTGAAGCTTTCTTT. As protein: CASSYQEGNTEAFF.

V and J are TRBV19 and TRBJ2-2; no clear D gene. Trimming took off 3 bases at V and 5 bases at J, with 7 bases between the two ends. Germline V gives CDR1 LNHDA, CDR2 SQIVND (reference sequence). The CDR3 is made up of 13 amino acids. CDR3 loop: CASSMEETGELFF. CDR3 nucleotide sequence: TGTGCCAGTAGTATGGAAGAGACCGGGGAGCTGTTTTTT.

The genes are TRBV7-9 and TRBJ2-3, with D unresolved. The CDR3 sequence is 11 residues long. V gave up 1 base and J gave up 10 bases, with 6 bases separating them. Germline CDR1 SEHNR, CDR2 FQNEAQ (reference sequence). The CDR3 nucleotides are TGTGCCAGCAGCTTAGACGGCTCGCAGTATTTT. It yields the protein CASSLDGSQYF.

This clonotype was detected only a few times. V and J are TRBV4-3 and TRBJ1-6, with a tentative D call TRBD1 (5 bases). Germline V gene data show CDR1 as LGHNA and CDR2 as YSLEER. CDR3 size: 18 residues. V lost 3 bases, J lost 0 bases, and 15 bases lay in between. DNA of the CDR3: TGCGCCAGCAGCCAGAAATCGGGGGGTAGCTCCTATAATTCACCCCTCCACTTT. Amino acids: CASSQKSGGSSYNSPLHF.

In its sample, this clonotype was seen a few times. This chain links TRBV4-1 with TRBJ1-2; 7 nucleotides match TRBD1. The V and J ends lost 0 bases and 4 bases, in that order; junction bases with no gene match: 5. The CDR3 is made up of 15 amino acids. Germline V gives CDR1 MGHRA, CDR2 YSYEKL. CDR3 protein: CASSQEKGAGYGYTF. In nucleotides, the CDR3 is TGCGCCAGCAGCCAAGAGAAGGGGGCGGGCTATGGCTACACCTTC.

This chain connects TRBV20-1 to TRBJ1-1, with 10 bases matching TRBD1. Trimming removed 7 bases from V and 2 bases from J; junction bases left unmatched: 7. This CDR3 has 14 residues. From germline, CDR1 is DFQATT and CDR2 SNEGSKA (reference sequence). CDR3 protein: CSVLDRGLNTEAFF. The CDR3 DNA reads as TGCAGTGTGTTAGACAGGGGGCTAAACACTGAAGCTTTCTTT.

This clonotype was found a few times. The chain joins TRBV4-1 to TRBJ2-3, with D maybe TRBD2 (5 bases). V lost 0 bases and J 4 bases, leaving 23 bases between the germline ends. Germline CDR1 reads MGHRA; CDR2 reads YSYEKL. The CDR3 is made up of 19 amino acids. CDR3 residues: CASSQDWLKRPPVSDTQYF. The CDR3 DNA reads as TGCGCCAGCAGCCAAGATTGGTTAAAGCGGCCTCCGGTATCAGATACGCAGTATTTT.

This chain links TRBV27 with TRBJ1-5; no clear D gene. V was cut by 2 bases and J by 0 bases, with 8 bases left in between. CDR1 is MNHEY, CDR2 SMNVEV, per germline (reference sequence). CDR3 size: 15 residues. The DNA for the CDR3 is TGTGCCAGCAGTTTACGTCAGTATAGCAATCAGCCCCAGCATTTT. Its translation is CASSLRQYSNQPQHF.

This clonotype has just a few counts. The chain links TRBV4-1 to TRBJ2-3, with D uncertain. Trimming left V 0 bases short and J 7 bases short, with 8 bases between. The CDR3 spans 13 residues. Germline lookup yields CDR1 MGHRA and CDR2 YSYEKL. As DNA, the CDR3 is TGCGCCAGCAGCCAAGAACCGGGCCATACGCAGTATTTT. Translating it yields CASSQEPGHTQYF.

This clonotype came up a few times. This chain uses TRBV7-9 with TRBJ2-7; D is undetermined. Germline assignment: CDR1 SEHNR and CDR2 FQNEAQ (reference sequence). The CDR3 is made up of 13 amino acids. V lost 3 bases, J lost 0 bases, and 6 bases lay in between. This chain's CDR3 is CASSFAPSYEQYF. As DNA, the CDR3 is TGTGCCAGCAGCTTCGCCCCCTCCTACGAGCAGTACTTC.

This clonotype has ten or more counts. The chain joins TRBV11-2 to TRBJ2-3; D gene uncertain. The V and J ends lost 0 bases and 4 bases respectively, with 11 bases between them. CDR1 is SGHAT, CDR2 FQNNGV, per germline. This CDR3 comprises 15 residues. For the CDR3, the DNA is TGTGCCAGCAGCTTAGAAGCAAGGGCTGCAGATACGCAGTATTTT. Residues: CASSLEARAADTQYF.

The chain joins TRBV19 to TRBJ2-1; D gene ambiguous. Germline CDR1 reads LNHDA; CDR2 reads SQIVND (reference sequence). The CDR3 has 16 residues. V was shortened by 1 base and J by 7 bases, with 17 bases between the two germline ends. Here the CDR3 reads CASSIGKLVEGNEQFF. The DNA for the CDR3 is TGTGCCAGTAGTATAGGTAAACTGGTAGAAGGGAATGAGCAGTTCTTC.

The chain has TRBV7-2 and TRBJ2-7; perhaps TRBD2 as D (7 bases). The CDR3 has 14 amino acids. From germline, CDR1 is SGHTA and CDR2 FQGNSA. V lost 4 bases, J lost 2 bases, and 12 bases lay in between. The CDR3 here is CASSSGGRTYEQYF. The CDR3 DNA sequence: TGTGCCAGCAGCTCCGGGGGGCGGACCTACGAGCAGTACTTC.

This clonotype was seen only a few times. The chain uses TRBV5-1 and TRBJ2-5, with TRBD1 matching 9 bases. Germline trimming cut 3 bases from V and 4 bases from J; bases unmatched to any gene: 19. Germline CDR1 and CDR2: SGHRS and YFSETQ. This CDR3 contains 19 residues. CDR3 loop: CASSWRDRGSPSRLETQYF. DNA of the CDR3: TGCGCCAGCAGCTGGCGTGACAGGGGGTCGCCGTCTCGGTTAGAGACCCAGTACTTC. The variable domain in full, with the rest retrieved from reference TRBV5-1 and TRBJ2-5, is KAGVTQTPRYLIKTRGQQVTLSCSPISGHRSVSWYQQTPGQGLQFLFEYFSETQRNKGNFPGRFSGRQFSNSRSEMNVSTLELGDSALYLCASSWRDRGSPSRLETQYFGPGTRLLVL.

The V call is TRBV4-2, the J call TRBJ1-4; D remains unclear. There are 18 residues in the CDR3. From germline, CDR1 is LGHNA and CDR2 YNFKEQ. Trimming cost V 0 bases and J 0 bases, with 14 bases left between them. The CDR3 sequence is CASSQEALQVSTNEKLFF. Here the CDR3 DNA reads TGTGCCAGCAGCCAAGAAGCGCTCCAGGTTTCAACTAATGAAAAACTGTTTTTT.

This clonotype was detected ten times or more. V usage is TRBV29-1 and J usage is TRBJ2-7; D perhaps matches TRBD1 (5 bases). Germline V gene sequence: CDR1 SQVTM, CDR2 ANQGSEA. V lost 0 bases to trimming and J lost 6 bases, with 18 bases between them. The CDR3 extends over 15 amino acids. In nucleotides, the CDR3 is TGCAGCGTTGAAGATGAAAGGGGTGGGGTCGGCGAGCAGTACTTC. The encoded protein is CSVEDERGGVGEQYF.

This clonotype was picked up a small number of times. The CDR3 protein is CASSLWLDSLYF. CDR3 nucleotides: TGTGCCAGCAGCTTATGGCTAGACTCCCTGTACTTC. V and J are TRBV11-2 and TRBJ2-7; unclear D gene. V gave up 2 bases and J gave up 12 bases, with 14 bases separating them. Per the germline V gene, CDR1 is SGHAT and CDR2 is FQNNGV. The CDR3 length is 12 residues.

The rearrangement links TRBV4-1 to TRBJ2-1; D gene ambiguous. Trimming shortened V by 0 bases and J by 1 base, and 7 bases separated the two germline ends. Germline values: CDR1 MGHRA, CDR2 YSYEKL. This CDR3 has 15 residues. The CDR3 DNA reads as TGCGCCAGCAGCCAAGATCTGGTATCCTACAATGAGCAGTTCTTC. Its translation: CASSQDLVSYNEQFF.

This clonotype was counted a few times. V gene TRBV6-2 or TRBV6-3 combines with J gene TRBJ1-1; D gene ambiguous. V was pared by 0 bases and J by 11 bases, with 7 bases between. Germline V gives CDR1 MNHEY, CDR2 SVGEGT. CDR3 length equals 11 residues. The DNA for the CDR3 is TGTGCCAGCAGTTACTCCGGTCCCGCTTTCTTT. Translation: CASSYSGPAFF.

The chain carries TRBV7-2 and TRBJ2-3, with TRBD1 as a possible D gene (5 bases). Germline loops: CDR1 SGHTA, CDR2 FQGNSA. V gave up 5 bases and J gave up 4 bases, with 13 bases separating them. There are 14 residues in the CDR3. CDR3 sequence: CASSPWQGSDTQYF. CDR3 DNA: TGTGCCAGCAGCCCATGGCAGGGATCAGATACGCAGTATTTT.

This chain joins TRBV23-1 and TRBJ2-2; 9 positions agree with TRBD2. TRBV23-1 is identified as an open reading frame with a role that is uncertain. Trimming at V came to 2 bases and at J to 0 bases, leaving 16 bases not matched to a gene. This CDR3 contains 21 residues. The CDR3 sequence is CASSQHGGGAYYGTNTGELFF. In DNA form, the CDR3 reads TGCGCCAGCAGTCAACACGGCGGGGGGGCGTACTACGGAACGAACACCGGGGAGCTGTTTTTT.